Listed below are T cell receptor beta chains from one sample, sequenced in a study of cytomegalovirus exposure and HLA in healthy donors. Repertoires were generated with immunoSEQ multiplex PCR, while TCRdb's copy carries only in-frame clones and drops some. Among about 160,000 clones listed, 95% to 97% were seen once. The sample consisted of PBMCs. These TCRs come from a woman under 30 in good health and CMV-seronegative. Both conserved end residues are part of each CDR3. The D gene is left open where the match is weak. A row's size may be missing; if present it is once, few, many or a size class.

CDR3 length	V gene	clone size	D gene	J gene	CDR3 DNA	CDR3 protein
15	TRBV2	-	TRBD2	TRBJ2-2	TGTGCCAGCAAGACTACTAGCGGGGGGACCGGGGAGCTGTTTTTT	CASKTTSGGTGELFF
17	TRBV7-2	once	TRBD1	TRBJ1-6	TGTGCCAGCAGCTTAGCCGGGGACAGGGGATGGAATTCACCCCTCCACTTT	CASSLAGDRGWNSPLHF
15	TRBV7-2	-	-	TRBJ1-5	TGTGCCAGCAGCTTAAAGGGGGGGGGCAATCAGCCCCAGCATTTT	CASSLKGGGNQPQHF
13	TRBV14	-	-	TRBJ2-7	TGTGCCAGCAGCCAATTGACAGACTACGAGCAGTACTTC	CASSQLTDYEQYF
14	TRBV6-1	-	-	TRBJ2-5	TGTGCCAGCAGTGCTACCTTACCGAAAGAGACCCAGTACTTC	CASSATLPKETQYF
16	TRBV9	-	TRBD1	TRBJ2-2	TGTGCCAGCAGCGTAGCTAGTCAGGGGGCTGTCGGGGAGCTGTTTTTT	CASSVASQGAVGELFF
13	TRBV5-1	-	-	TRBJ1-6	TGCGCCAGCAGCTTGGGACAGTTTTCACCCCTCCACTTT	CASSLGQFSPLHF
16	TRBV7-2	-	TRBD2	TRBJ2-5	TGTGCCAGCAGCTTATCCGGGACTAGCGGGGGGGGGACCCAGTACTTC	CASSLSGTSGGGTQYF
14	TRBV19	-	TRBD1	TRBJ1-1	TGTGCCAGTAGTACGGGACAGGAAAACACTGAAGCTTTCTTT	CASSTGQENTEAFF
14	TRBV5-4	-	TRBD1	TRBJ2-4	TGTGCCAGCAGCTTGGCAGGGGGCAAAAACATTCAGTACTTC	CASSLAGGKNIQYF
14	TRBV29-1	-	TRBD1	TRBJ2-2	TGCAGCGTAATGGACAGGGTTATCTCCGGGGAGCTGTTTTTT	CSVMDRVISGELFF
15	TRBV11-3	-	-	TRBJ2-1	TGTGCCAGCAGCACCGAACAGGGTTTCGGCAATGAGCAGTTCTTC	CASSTEQGFGNEQFF
13	TRBV6-5	-	-	TRBJ1-1	TGTGCCAGCTGCGCTGCATGGAACACTGAAGCTTTCTTT	CASCAAWNTEAFF
13	TRBV5-6	once	TRBD1	TRBJ2-1	TGTGCCAGCAGCTGGACAGGGGGCGGTGAGCAGTTCTTC	CASSWTGGGEQFF
14	TRBV6-5	-	TRBD1	TRBJ2-2	TGTGCCAGCACCAAGGACAGGGGGTCCGGGGAGCTGTTTTTT	CASTKDRGSGELFF
14	TRBV5-1	-	TRBD1	TRBJ1-2	TGCGCCAGCAGCTTGGAGGACAGGCTTGATGGCTACACCTTC	CASSLEDRLDGYTF
14	TRBV12-1	-	-	TRBJ2-1	TGTGCCAGCAGCTTTATTGAACTAGACGGTGAGCAGTTCTTC	CASSFIELDGEQFF
13	TRBV14	-	-	TRBJ1-1	TGTGCCAGCAGCCAGGACTTCAATTCTGAAGCTTTCTTT	CASSQDFNSEAFF
12	TRBV30	-	-	TRBJ1-6	TGTGCCTGGAGTGAGCTCGGTTCACCCCTCCACTTT	CAWSELGSPLHF
15	TRBV7-2	-	-	TRBJ2-7	TGTGCCAGCAGCTTAGCCCCAGGGGGGACCTACGAGCAGTACTTC	CASSLAPGGTYEQYF
15	TRBV7-2	-	TRBD1	TRBJ2-7	TGTGCCAGCAGCTTAACCGGGACAGGGCGCAACGAGCAGTACTTC	CASSLTGTGRNEQYF
14	TRBV6-6	-	-	TRBJ1-5	TGTGCCAGCAGCTATGTAACAGAGAATCAGCCCCAGCATTTT	CASSYVTENQPQHF
19	TRBV4-2	-	TRBD2	TRBJ2-5	TGTGCCAGCAGCCAAGTATTTGCGGGGGGCCCTGCCCGTAGGGAGACCCAGTACTTC	CASSQVFAGGPARRETQYF
15	TRBV4-3	-	-	TRBJ1-2	TGCGCCAGCAGCTCAACTGGAACAGCTAACTATGGCTACACCTTC	CASSSTGTANYGYTF
19	TRBV5-6	-	TRBD2	TRBJ2-1	TGTGCCAGCAGCTTTGGGACTAGCGGAAACAGGAGCTCCTACAATGAGCAGTTCTTC	CASSFGTSGNRSSYNEQFF
18	TRBV11-2	-	TRBD2	TRBJ2-5	TGTGCCAGCAGCTTAGATCTTAATAGCGGGGGGGCTAGGGAGACCCAGTACTTC	CASSLDLNSGGARETQYF
16	TRBV5-4	-	-	TRBJ1-3	TGTGCCAGCAGCTTGGGGACGGGGAGCTCTGGAAACACCATATATTTT	CASSLGTGSSGNTIYF
13	TRBV29-1	-	-	TRBJ2-1	TGCAGCGTTGCCGAGCAACTCTACAATGAGCAGTTCTTC	CSVAEQLYNEQFF
13	TRBV7-9	-	-	TRBJ1-5	TGTGCCAGCAGTAGGACAGCCTTACAGCCCCAGCATTTT	CASSRTALQPQHF
17	TRBV5-4	-	TRBD2	TRBJ2-3	TGTGCCAGCAGCAAGGGACTAGCGGGGGGGTTGGCGGATACGCAGTATTTT	CASSKGLAGGLADTQYF
13	TRBV19	-	-	TRBJ2-7	TGTGCCAGTAGTCCCCGGCCCACGGGGGAGCAGTACTTC	CASSPRPTGEQYF
16	TRBV2	-	-	TRBJ2-2	TGTGCCAGCAGTGCCCCCCGACTAGTAGGTCCCGGGGAGCTGTTTTTT	CASSAPRLVGPGELFF
17	TRBV9	-	TRBD2	TRBJ2-2	TGTGCCAGCAGCCTCGGGACTAGCGGGGGTATTACCGGGGAGCTGTTTTTT	CASSLGTSGGITGELFF
17	TRBV9	-	TRBD1	TRBJ2-1	TGTGCCAGCAGCGTAGTCGGGGGGACAGGGCGGAGGAATGAGCAGTTCTTC	CASSVVGGTGRRNEQFF
17	TRBV7-9	-	TRBD1	TRBJ1-3	TGTGCCAGCAGCTTTCTGGGACAGGGGGCCTCTGGAAACACCATATATTTT	CASSFLGQGASGNTIYF
16	TRBV13	-	TRBD1	TRBJ2-6	TGTGCCAGCAGCCCGCCGACAGGGTTTGGGGCCAACGTCCTGACTTTC	CASSPPTGFGANVLTF
14	TRBV7-6	-	TRBD1	TRBJ1-1	TGTGCCAGCAGCTTAGGCGAGGGGGCGGGCGAAGCTTTCTTT	CASSLGEGAGEAFF
12	TRBV5-1	once	-	TRBJ2-5	TGCGCCAGCAGCACAGTACAAGAGACCCAGTACTTC	CASSTVQETQYF
12	TRBV19	once	TRBD1	TRBJ2-7	TGTGCCAGTAGTAAGGACAGGGTCGAGCAGTACTTC	CASSKDRVEQYF
14	TRBV7-8	-	-	TRBJ1-1	TGTGCCAGCAGCTTAGAAGAGCTGAACACTGAAGCTTTCTTT	CASSLEELNTEAFF
18	TRBV27	-	-	TRBJ1-3	TGTGCCAGCAGTTTAACACATCCGGGACAAGCCTCTGGAAACACCATATATTTT	CASSLTHPGQASGNTIYF
15	TRBV14	-	TRBD1	TRBJ2-7	TGTGCCAGCAGCCAAGCTGGACAGGGTCCCTACGAGCAGTACTTC	CASSQAGQGPYEQYF
16	TRBV5-6	once	-	TRBJ2-1	TGTGCCAGCAGCTTGGTGACAGCCCGCTCCTACAATGAGCAGTTCTTC	CASSLVTARSYNEQFF
14	TRBV7-2	-	TRBD1	TRBJ2-7	TGTGCCAGCAGCCCCCGACAGGGGATCTACGAGCAGTACTTC	CASSPRQGIYEQYF
16	TRBV13	-	TRBD2	TRBJ2-7	TGTGCCAGCAGCCTGGGACTAGCGGGGGGGCCTTACGAGCAGTACTTC	CASSLGLAGGPYEQYF
15	TRBV19	-	-	TRBJ1-2	TGTGCCAGTAGACCTTCAGGGGAGGGTAACTATGGCTACACCTTC	CASRPSGEGNYGYTF
15	TRBV4-3	-	TRBD1	TRBJ2-7	TGCGCCAGCAGCCTATGGGACAGGGGAATCTACGAGCAGTACTTC	CASSLWDRGIYEQYF
16	TRBV4-3	-	TRBD1	TRBJ2-1	TGCGCCAGCAGCCAAGAATTTGGACAGGGGTTCGATGAGCAGTTCTTC	CASSQEFGQGFDEQFF
15	TRBV12-5	-	-	TRBJ1-4	TGTGCTAGTGGTTTGTGGAGTCAGGGTCTTGAAAAACTGTTTTTT	CASGLWSQGLEKLFF
17	TRBV7-8	-	TRBD1	TRBJ1-5	TGTGCCAGCAGCTTATCAGGCCAGGGGGCGCTGAATCAGCCCCAGCATTTT	CASSLSGQGALNQPQHF
14	TRBV6-6	-	TRBD1	TRBJ2-7	TGTGCCAGCAGTTACTTCACAGGGGGCGGCGAGCAGTACTTC	CASSYFTGGGEQYF
14	TRBV23-1	-	TRBD1	TRBJ2-7	TGCGCCAGCCACCTGGGGGACAGAGCCTACGAGCAGTACTTC	CASHLGDRAYEQYF
16	TRBV5-1	-	TRBD2	TRBJ2-5	TGCGCCAGCAGCCCCTCCACTACTAGCGGGGGGGAGACCCAGTACTTC	CASSPSTTSGGETQYF
14	TRBV6-5	-	-	TRBJ2-7	TGTGCCAGCAGTTACTCGGGGAGCTACTACGAGCAGTACTTC	CASSYSGSYYEQYF
15	TRBV27	-	-	TRBJ2-1	TGTGCCAGCAGTTTATACGGGGTGTCCTACAATGAGCAGTTCTTC	CASSLYGVSYNEQFF
16	TRBV5-1	-	-	TRBJ1-1	TGCGCCAGCAGCAAGTACCAGGGAACCATGAACACTGAAGCTTTCTTT	CASSKYQGTMNTEAFF
15	TRBV30	-	-	TRBJ1-6	TGTGCCTGGAGTGTCTCGGGGATCGGCAATTCACCCCTCCACTTT	CAWSVSGIGNSPLHF
16	TRBV27	-	TRBD1	TRBJ2-7	TGTGCCAGCAGTCATTATCGCCGGGACAGATACTACGAGCAGTACTTC	CASSHYRRDRYYEQYF
12	TRBV29-1	-	-	TRBJ1-2	TGCAGCGGAGCCCAAGCTAACTATGGCTACACCTTC	CSGAQANYGYTF
15	TRBV27	-	TRBD1	TRBJ1-4	TGTGCCAGCAGTTCGAGGGGCAGGGGGCGGTTCGGACTGTTTTTT	CASSSRGRGRFGLFF